Sequencing of this T cell receptor beta chain was carried out in a study of blood T cell repertoires in COVID-19. The wider study: The United States, Italy and Spain were the sources of the acute and convalescent COVID-19 samples. The cDNA or gDNA used as material had been derived from T cells, B-cell-depleted T cells, or PBMCs.

The CDR3 sequence is 14 residues long. CDR1 and CDR2 from the germline V gene are LNHDA and SQIVND (reference sequence). Trimming took off 3 bases at V and 5 bases at J, with 11 bases between the two ends. This clone was recorded only once. Per the original methods: Estimation of nucleated cell counts was performed using reference gene primer amplification. Method: immunoSEQ multiplex PCR; TCRdb's copy keeps in-frame clones and lacks some. The V and J calls and clone size are taken from that table; D and trimming were inferred from the DNA. The sample has 150,000 to 200,000 clones, 89% seen once. V and J are TRBV19 and TRBJ1-5; the D gene is possibly TRBD1 (5 bases). The sample taken for sequencing was peripheral blood. This sequence was found in a man younger than 35 who had recovered from COVID-19. The CDR3 reads CASSMGRGDQPQHF. DNA for the CDR3: TGTGCCAGTAGTATGGGCCGGGGGGATCAGCCCCAGCATTTT.